The rows below give T cell receptor beta chains drawn from one sample of a study of blood T cell repertoires in COVID-19. Sequencing used immunoSEQ multiplex PCR; TCRdb keeps in-frame clones, though not all of them. Among around 300,000 clones listed, around nine tenths were seen once. Sequencing was performed on peripheral blood. The receptor set was obtained from a man between 50 and 59 years old with acute or convalescent COVID-19. Both conserved end residues are part of each CDR3. D genes are given only for firm matches. Rows may omit the clone size; those that give it use once, few, many or a size class.

-	-	TRBJ1-3	TRBV11-2	TGTGCCAGCAGCTCTACCACCGGTGCCTCTGGAAACACCATATATTTT	CASSSTTGASGNTIYF
-	TRBD2	TRBJ2-3	TRBV30	TGTGCCTGGAAAACCCGGGGAGGGTTTGACACAGATACGCAGTATTTT	CAWKTRGGFDTDTQYF
-	-	TRBJ1-6	TRBV12-3/TRBV12-4	TGTGCCAGCAGGAGTTATACGGGTTCACCCCTCCACTTT	CASRSYTGSPLHF
-	-	TRBJ2-7	TRBV18	TGTGCCAGCTCCCCGACGTGGGCCCAGGGCTACGAGCAGTACTTC	CASSPTWAQGYEQYF
-	-	TRBJ2-7	TRBV5-6	TGTGCCAGCAGCTTGGGCCCTCCTACCTACTACGAGCAGTACTTC	CASSLGPPTYYEQYF
once	-	TRBJ2-7	TRBV30	TGTGCCTGGAGCAGAGGCCTCGAGCAGTACTTC	CAWSRGLEQYF
-	TRBD1	TRBJ2-3	TRBV4-1	TGCGCCAGCAGCCAAGAGATGGACAGGGATACGCAGTATTTT	CASSQEMDRDTQYF
-	-	TRBJ2-7	TRBV19	TGTGCCAGTAGTATCAACCGAGTCTACGAGCAGTACTTC	CASSINRVYEQYF
-	-	TRBJ2-5	TRBV9	TGTGCCAGCAGCGCCGGGGTGACTAGGGAAGAGACCCAGTACTTC	CASSAGVTREETQYF
-	TRBD1	TRBJ1-2	TRBV7-8	TGTGCCAGCAGCCCGACGACAGGGCAGACGAGCTATGGCTACACCTTC	CASSPTTGQTSYGYTF
-	TRBD1	TRBJ1-6	TRBV7-3	TGTGCCAGCAGCTTTTCCGGGACAGGGGGGTCACCCCTCCACTTT	CASSFSGTGGSPLHF
-	TRBD2	TRBJ2-7	TRBV30	TGTGCCTGGAGTGTACGGGGGGACGAGCAGTACTTC	CAWSVRGDEQYF
-	-	TRBJ1-6	TRBV6-6	TGTGCCAGCAGCAGGACAGCCAATTCACCCCTCCACTTT	CASSRTANSPLHF
-	TRBD2	TRBJ2-7	TRBV2	TGTGCCAGCAGGCCCGTTAAGGGAGGGAATTTCTACGAGCAGTACTTC	CASRPVKGGNFYEQYF
-	-	TRBJ1-5	TRBV12-3/TRBV12-4	TGTGCCAGCAGCCTCGAGCGGAATCAGCCCCAGCATTTT	CASSLERNQPQHF
-	-	TRBJ1-5	TRBV3-1/TRBV3-2	TGTGCCAGCAGCCTGGCGGCGGATAATCAGCCCCAGCATTTT	CASSLAADNQPQHF
-	-	TRBJ1-1	TRBV5-8	TGTGCCAGCAGCTTGAACAGGGATACTGAAGCTTTCTTT	CASSLNRDTEAFF
-	TRBD2	TRBJ2-1	TRBV6-5	TGTGCCAGCAGTATGACTAGCGGGGGCCCCAATGAGCAGTTCTTC	CASSMTSGGPNEQFF
-	TRBD2	TRBJ2-3	TRBV3-1/TRBV3-2	TGTGCCAGCAGCCAGAGCGGGGGGGCAAATACGCAGTATTTT	CASSQSGGANTQYF
-	TRBD1	TRBJ1-4	TRBV19	TGTGCCAGTAGTATGGACAGGGGGCGGGAAAAACTGTTTTTT	CASSMDRGREKLFF
-	-	TRBJ1-4	TRBV18	TGTGCCAGCTCAACGACAGCTAATGAAAAACTGTTTTTT	CASSTTANEKLFF
-	-	TRBJ1-5	TRBV4-2	TGTGCCAGCAGCCAAGCGCGGGGTCAGCCCCAGCATTTT	CASSQARGQPQHF
once	-	TRBJ1-4	TRBV11-2	TGTGCCAGCAGCTTAAACAGGGATGAAAAACTGTTTTTT	CASSLNRDEKLFF
-	TRBD1	TRBJ1-2	TRBV19	TGTGCCAGTACTCCGGACAGGGGGGACTATGGCTACACCTTC	CASTPDRGDYGYTF
-	-	TRBJ2-5	TRBV3-1/TRBV3-2	TGTGCCAGCAGCACCCCGCGGGAATTCCAAGAGACCCAGTACTTC	CASSTPREFQETQYF
-	TRBD1	TRBJ1-5	TRBV6-1	TGTGCCAGCAGTGACAAGACAGGGGCGGGCCAGCCCCAGCATTTT	CASSDKTGAGQPQHF
-	-	TRBJ2-1	TRBV30	TGTGCCTGGAGTGTTGGGGGCGTGAAGTTCTTC	CAWSVGGVKFF
-	-	TRBJ2-7	TRBV6-2/TRBV6-3	TGTGCCAGCAGTTACTCTAGCGGCCTGACCTACGAGCAGTACTTC	CASSYSSGLTYEQYF
-	-	TRBJ2-2	TRBV5-1	TGCGCCAGCAGCTTGGAACGGGGGGCGACCGGGGAGCTGTTTTTT	CASSLERGATGELFF
-	-	TRBJ2-7	TRBV5-1	TGCGCCAGCAGCCCCAGGGGTGGCCTCTACGAGCAGTACTTC	CASSPRGGLYEQYF
-	-	TRBJ1-5	TRBV5-1	TGCGCCAGCAGCCCCGGGACAAGCAATCAGCCCCAGCATTTT	CASSPGTSNQPQHF
-	TRBD1	TRBJ1-1	TRBV24-1	TGTGCCACCAGTGACCCCGACAGGGGGGGGAACACTGAAGCTTTCTTT	CATSDPDRGGNTEAFF
-	TRBD1	TRBJ1-2	TRBV12-3/TRBV12-4	TGTGCCAGCCGACAGGGAAACTATGGCTACACCTTC	CASRQGNYGYTF